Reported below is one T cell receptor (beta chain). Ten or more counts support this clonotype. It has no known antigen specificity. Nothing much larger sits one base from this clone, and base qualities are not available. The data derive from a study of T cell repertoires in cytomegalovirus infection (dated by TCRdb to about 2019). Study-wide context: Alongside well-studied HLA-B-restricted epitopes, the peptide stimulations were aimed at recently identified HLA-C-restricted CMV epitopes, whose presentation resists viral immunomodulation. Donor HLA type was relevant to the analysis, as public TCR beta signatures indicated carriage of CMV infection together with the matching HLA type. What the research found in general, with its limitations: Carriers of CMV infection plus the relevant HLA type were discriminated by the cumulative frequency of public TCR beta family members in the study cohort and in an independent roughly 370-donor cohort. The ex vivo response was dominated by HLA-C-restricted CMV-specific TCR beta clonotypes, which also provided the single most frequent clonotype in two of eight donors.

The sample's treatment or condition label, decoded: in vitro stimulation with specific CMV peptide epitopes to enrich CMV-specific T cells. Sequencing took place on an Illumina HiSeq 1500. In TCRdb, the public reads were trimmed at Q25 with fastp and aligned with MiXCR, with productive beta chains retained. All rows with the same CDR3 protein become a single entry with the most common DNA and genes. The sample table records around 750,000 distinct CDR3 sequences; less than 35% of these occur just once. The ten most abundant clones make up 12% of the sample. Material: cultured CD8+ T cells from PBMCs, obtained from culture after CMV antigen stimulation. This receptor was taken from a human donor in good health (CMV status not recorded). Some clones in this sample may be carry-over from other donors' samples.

Here the CDR3 is given as CASSFRGQNEKLFF. The DNA reads TGTGCCAGCAGCTTCAGGGGGCAAAATGAAAAACTGTTTTTT. This sequence uses TRBV7-2 and TRBJ1-4; the central 8 bases match TRBD1. According to the germline V gene, CDR1 reads SGHTA and CDR2 reads FQGNSA. Here V drops 3 bases and J drops 5 bases, and the junction holds 2 bases not matched to any gene. Measured from the cysteine to the phenylalanine, the CDR3 is 14 residues long. The read is trimmed to its CDR3 DNA, 42 bases read in frame from base 1. The variable domain in full, with residues beyond the CDR3 obtained from the reference TRBV7-2 and TRBJ1-4 genes, is GAGVSQSPSNKVTEKGKDVELRCDPISGHTALYWYRQSLGQGLEFLIYFQGNSAPDKSGLPSDRFSAERTGGSVSTLTIQRTQQEDSAVYLCASSFRGQNEKLFFGSGTQLSVL.